This record covers a single T cell receptor beta chain. Its specificity is unknown. The data derive from a study of T cell clones after liver transplantation. Study details: In this trial, immunosuppression withdrawal was attempted within 2 years of liver transplant. As an antigen-independent comparator, third-party-reactive TCRbeta sequences came from pre-transplant mixed lymphocyte reactions. TCRbeta sequencing after a pre-transplant mixed lymphocyte reaction identified graft-donor-reactive clones, later tracked in post-transplant blood.

Germline CDR1 is LGHNA and CDR2 is YNFKEQ. CDR3 length equals 16 residues. V gave up 3 bases and J gave up 5 bases; unmatched junction bases: 9. The table came from immunoSEQ multiplex PCR; TCRdb's copy has only in-frame clones and leaves some out. The table lists 77,000 or so clones, over 70% of them singletons. Notes on the study in general: Compared with third party-reactive sequences, donor-reactive ones declined more, independent of withdrawal success.

The sample here was CD4+ T cells from blood, taken 12 months after liver transplant. The chain employs TRBV4-2 and TRBJ1-2; 10 bases match TRBD1. This receptor was obtained from a human patient who received a liver transplant. Among the T cells, some may be from the graft donor. Written as DNA, the CDR3 is TGTGCCAGCAGCCAGCCGGGACAGGGGCATACGTATGGCTACACCTTC. This codes for CASSQPGQGHTYGYTF.